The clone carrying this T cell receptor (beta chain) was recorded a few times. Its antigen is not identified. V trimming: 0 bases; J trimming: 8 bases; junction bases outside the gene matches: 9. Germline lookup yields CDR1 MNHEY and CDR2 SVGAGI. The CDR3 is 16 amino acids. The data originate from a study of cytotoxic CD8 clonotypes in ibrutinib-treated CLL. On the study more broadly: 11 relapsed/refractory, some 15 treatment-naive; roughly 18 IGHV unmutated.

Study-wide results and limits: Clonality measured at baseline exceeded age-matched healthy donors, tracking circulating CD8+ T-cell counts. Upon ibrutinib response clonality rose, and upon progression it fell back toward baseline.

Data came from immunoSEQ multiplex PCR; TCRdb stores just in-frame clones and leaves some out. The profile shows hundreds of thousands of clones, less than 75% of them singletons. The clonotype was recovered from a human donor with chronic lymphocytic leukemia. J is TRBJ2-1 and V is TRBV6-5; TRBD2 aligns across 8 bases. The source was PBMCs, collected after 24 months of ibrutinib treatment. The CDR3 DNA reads TGTGCCAGCAGTTACTCGGCCCAGCGGGAGTTCGATGAGCAGTTCTTC. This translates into CASSYSAQREFDEQFF.